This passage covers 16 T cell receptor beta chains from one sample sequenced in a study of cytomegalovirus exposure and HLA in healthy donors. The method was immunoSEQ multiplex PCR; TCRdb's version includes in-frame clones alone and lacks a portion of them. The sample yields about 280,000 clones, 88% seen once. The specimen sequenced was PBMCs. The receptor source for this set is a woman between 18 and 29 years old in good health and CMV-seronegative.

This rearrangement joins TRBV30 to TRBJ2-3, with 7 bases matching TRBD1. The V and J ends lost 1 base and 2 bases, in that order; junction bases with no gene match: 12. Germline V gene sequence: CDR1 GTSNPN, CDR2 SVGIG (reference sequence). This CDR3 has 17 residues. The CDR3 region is CAWSAGGWGQNTDTQYF. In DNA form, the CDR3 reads TGTGCCTGGAGTGCAGGGGGTTGGGGACAGAACACAGATACGCAGTATTTT.

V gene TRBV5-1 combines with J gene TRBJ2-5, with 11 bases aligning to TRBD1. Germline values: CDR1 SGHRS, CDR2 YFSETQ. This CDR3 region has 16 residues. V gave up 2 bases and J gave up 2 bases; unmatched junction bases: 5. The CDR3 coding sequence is TGCGCCAGCAGCTTCGGAGGACAGGGGGCACAAGAGACCCAGTACTTC. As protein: CASSFGGQGAQETQYF.

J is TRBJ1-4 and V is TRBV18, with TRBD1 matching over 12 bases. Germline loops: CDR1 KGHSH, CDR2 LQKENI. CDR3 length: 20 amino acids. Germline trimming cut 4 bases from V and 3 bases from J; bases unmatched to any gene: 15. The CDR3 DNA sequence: TGTGCCAGCTCACGTCAAGGACCGGGACAGGGGGCCGGTGCTAATGAAAAACTGTTTTTT. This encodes CASSRQGPGQGAGANEKLFF.

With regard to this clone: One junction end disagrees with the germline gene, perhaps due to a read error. The CDR3 DNA reads TGTGTCAGCCGGGGGGCCTACAATCAGCCCCAGCATTTT. Translated, it gives CVSRGAYNQPQHF. The chain recombines TRBV6-1 with TRBJ1-5; perhaps TRBD1 as D (6 bases). Germline assignment: CDR1 MNHNS and CDR2 SASEGT. CDR3 length: 13 amino acids.

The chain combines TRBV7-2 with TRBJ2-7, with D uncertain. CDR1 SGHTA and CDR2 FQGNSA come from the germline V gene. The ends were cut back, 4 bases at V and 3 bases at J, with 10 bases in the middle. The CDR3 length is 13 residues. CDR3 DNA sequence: TGTGCCAGCAGCTACCCGAGGAGCTACGAGCAGTACTTC. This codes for CASSYPRSYEQYF.

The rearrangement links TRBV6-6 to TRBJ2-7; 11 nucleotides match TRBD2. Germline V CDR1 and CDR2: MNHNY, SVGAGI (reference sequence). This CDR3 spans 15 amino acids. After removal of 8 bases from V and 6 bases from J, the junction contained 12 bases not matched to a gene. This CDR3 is CASVISTSGIGEQYF. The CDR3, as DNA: TGTGCCAGCGTCATATCGACTAGCGGGATCGGCGAGCAGTACTTC.

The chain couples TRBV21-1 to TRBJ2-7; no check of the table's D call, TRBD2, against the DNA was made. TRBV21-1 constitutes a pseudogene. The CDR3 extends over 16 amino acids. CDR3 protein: CASSSLPLTSGYEQYF. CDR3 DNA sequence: TGTGCCAGCAGCTCTCTGCCTTTGACTAGCGGTTACGAGCAGTACTTC.

The CDR3: CASSPNTYRTDTQYF. The DNA of the CDR3 is TGTGCCAGCAGCCCAAACACGTATCGCACAGATACGCAGTATTTT. V gene TRBV7-6 combines with J gene TRBJ2-3; no firm D call. CDR1 is SGHVS and CDR2 is FNYEAQ in the germline V gene. Trimming took 5 bases from V and 1 from J, leaving 13 bases between them. The CDR3 is made up of 15 amino acids.

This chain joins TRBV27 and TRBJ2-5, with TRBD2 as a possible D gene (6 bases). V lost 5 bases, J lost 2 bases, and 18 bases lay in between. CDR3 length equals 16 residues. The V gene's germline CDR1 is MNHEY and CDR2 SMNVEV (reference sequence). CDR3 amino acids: CASSPQGLARQETQYF. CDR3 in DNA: TGTGCCAGCAGTCCCCAGGGACTGGCCCGTCAAGAGACCCAGTACTTC.

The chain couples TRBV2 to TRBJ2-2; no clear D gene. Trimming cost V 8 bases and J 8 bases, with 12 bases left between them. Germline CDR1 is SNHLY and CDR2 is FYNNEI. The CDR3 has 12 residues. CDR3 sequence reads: CASSPPVGELFF. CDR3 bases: TGTGCCAGCTCCCCACCGGTGGGGGAGCTGTTTTTT.

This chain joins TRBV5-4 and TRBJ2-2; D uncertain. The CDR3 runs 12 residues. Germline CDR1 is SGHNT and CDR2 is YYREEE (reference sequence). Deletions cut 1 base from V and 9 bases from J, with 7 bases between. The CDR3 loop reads CASSLLGWELFF. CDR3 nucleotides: TGTGCCAGCAGCTTGCTGGGCTGGGAGCTGTTTTTT. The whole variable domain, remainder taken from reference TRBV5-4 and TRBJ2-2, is ETGVTQSPTHLIKTRGQQVTLRCSSQSGHNTVSWYQQALGQGPQFIFQYYREEENGRGNFPPRFSGLQFPNYSSELNVNALELDDSALYLCASSLLGWELFFGEGSRLTVL.

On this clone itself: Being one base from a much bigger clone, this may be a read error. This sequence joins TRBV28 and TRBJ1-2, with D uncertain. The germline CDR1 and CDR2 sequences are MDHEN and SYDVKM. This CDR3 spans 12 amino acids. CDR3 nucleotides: TGTGTCAGCAGTAGACAAAACTATGGCTACACCTTC. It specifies CVSSRQNYGYTF.

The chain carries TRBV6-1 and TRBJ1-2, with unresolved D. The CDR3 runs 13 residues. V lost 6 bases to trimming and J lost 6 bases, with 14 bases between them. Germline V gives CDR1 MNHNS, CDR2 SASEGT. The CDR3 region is CASRTGNLDGYTF. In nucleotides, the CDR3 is TGTGCCAGCAGAACGGGAAATCTAGATGGCTACACCTTC.

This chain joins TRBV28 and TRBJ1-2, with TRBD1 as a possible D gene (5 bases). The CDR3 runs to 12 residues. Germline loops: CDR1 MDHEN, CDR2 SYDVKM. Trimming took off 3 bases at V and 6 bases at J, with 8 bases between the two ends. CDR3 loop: CASSFRGNGYTF. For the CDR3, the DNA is TGTGCCAGCAGTTTCCGGGGGAATGGCTACACCTTC.

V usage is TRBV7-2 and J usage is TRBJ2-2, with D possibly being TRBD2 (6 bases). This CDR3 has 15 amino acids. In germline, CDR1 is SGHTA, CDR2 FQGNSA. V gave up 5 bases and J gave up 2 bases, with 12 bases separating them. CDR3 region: CASSPSGLNTGELFF. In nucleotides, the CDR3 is TGTGCCAGCAGCCCTTCGGGACTCAACACCGGGGAGCTGTTTTTT.

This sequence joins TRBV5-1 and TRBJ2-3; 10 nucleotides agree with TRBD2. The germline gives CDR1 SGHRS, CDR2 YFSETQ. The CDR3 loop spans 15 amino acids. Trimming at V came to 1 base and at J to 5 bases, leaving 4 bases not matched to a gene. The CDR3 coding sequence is TGCGCCAGCAGCTTGCCTAGCGGGAGTGAAGATACGCAGTATTTT. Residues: CASSLPSGSEDTQYF.